A selection of T cell receptor beta chains follows, all from one sample in a study of cytomegalovirus exposure and HLA in healthy donors. Here immunoSEQ multiplex PCR was the method, and the copy in TCRdb shows in-frame clones only, minus some. The table has about 140,000 clones, approximately 71% seen once. The sequenced material came from PBMCs. These receptors were collected from a man aged 35 to 55 in good health and CMV-seronegative. Both conserved end residues are part of each CDR3. D genes are given only for firm matches. For some rows the clone size is stated as once, few or many, or as a class when expanded; others skip it.

abundance,len,d_gene,v_gene,j_gene,CDR3aa,CDR3nt
-,15,-,TRBV2,TRBJ1-4,CASSEDGRSLEKLFF,TGTGCCAGCAGTGAAGATGGCAGGTCCCTTGAAAAACTGTTTTTT
-,15,-,TRBV12-5,TRBJ1-2,CASGLIGAVLNGYTF,TGTGCTAGTGGTTTAATCGGAGCAGTCTTGAATGGCTACACCTTC
-,15,TRBD2,TRBV27,TRBJ2-3,CASSFSGGASDTQYF,TGTGCCAGCAGCTTTAGCGGGGGGGCCTCAGATACGCAGTATTTT
-,15,TRBD2,TRBV29-1,TRBJ2-1,CSAEGIAGAYNEQFF,TGCAGCGCCGAAGGAATAGCGGGGGCCTACAATGAGCAGTTCTTC
few,11,-,TRBV30,TRBJ1-1,CAWSVLGEAFF,TGTGCCTGGAGTGTACTCGGTGAAGCTTTCTTT
-,15,-,TRBV5-1,TRBJ1-3,CASSLRPASGNTIYF,TGCGCCAGCAGCCTCCGACCAGCGTCTGGAAACACCATATATTTT
few,17,TRBD1,TRBV5-8,TRBJ1-6,CASSSRTGSSYNSPLHF,TGTGCCAGCAGCTCAAGGACAGGGAGCTCCTATAATTCACCCCTCCACTTT
once,18,-,TRBV5-1,TRBJ2-7,CASRPIYRQRLISYEQYF,TGCGCCAGCAGACCAATATACCGACAGAGACTTATCTCCTACGAGCAGTACTTC
-,13,-,TRBV7-9,TRBJ1-1,CASTPWGETEAFF,TGTGCCAGCACCCCTTGGGGAGAGACTGAAGCTTTCTTT
-,19,TRBD2,TRBV5-1,TRBJ2-3,CASSLPTILAGGPTDTQYF,TGCGCCAGCAGCTTGCCTACTATACTAGCGGGGGGACCCACAGATACGCAGTATTTT
-,14,TRBD1,TRBV9,TRBJ1-2,CASSPGTGGYGYTF,TGTGCCAGCAGCCCCGGGACAGGAGGTTATGGCTACACCTTC
-,16,TRBD1,TRBV4-1,TRBJ1-1,CASSRHPGQGAPEAFF,TGCGCCAGCAGCCGCCACCCGGGACAGGGGGCCCCTGAAGCTTTCTTT
few,16,-,TRBV7-3,TRBJ2-1,CASSFVLTSSYNEQFF,TGTGCCAGCAGCTTCGTTTTAACAAGCTCCTACAATGAGCAGTTCTTC
-,13,-,TRBV7-9,TRBJ1-6,CASSLGGDSPLHF,TGTGCCAGCAGCCTAGGGGGGGATTCACCCCTCCACTTT
-,14,TRBD2,TRBV9,TRBJ2-3,CASSETSGTDTQYF,TGTGCCAGCAGCGAGACTAGCGGCACAGATACGCAGTATTTT
-,16,-,TRBV13,TRBJ1-1,CASSLDPGGANTEAFF,TGTGCCAGCAGCTTGGACCCGGGGGGCGCAAACACTGAAGCTTTCTTT
-,18,TRBD1,TRBV5-1,TRBJ2-3,CASSYGQGAVASTDTQYF,TGCGCCAGCAGCTATGGACAGGGGGCTGTCGCTAGCACAGATACGCAGTATTTT
few,13,-,TRBV10-1,TRBJ2-3,CASSAAATDTQYF,TGCGCCAGCAGCGCGGCGGCCACAGATACGCAGTATTTT
-,16,TRBD1,TRBV7-3,TRBJ1-2,CASSQRPGQGLHGYTF,TGTGCCAGCAGCCAGCGCCCGGGACAGGGTCTCCATGGCTACACCTTC
-,15,TRBD1,TRBV19,TRBJ1-2,CASKAATGVNYGYTF,TGTGCCAGTAAGGCCGCGACAGGGGTTAACTATGGCTACACCTTC
-,15,TRBD1,TRBV4-1,TRBJ2-3,CASSPGQDFTDTQYF,TGCGCCAGCAGCCCTGGACAGGACTTCACAGATACGCAGTATTTT
few,14,TRBD1,TRBV6-5,TRBJ1-2,CASRAGQGVFGYTF,TGTGCCAGCAGGGCGGGACAGGGGGTTTTTGGCTACACCTTC
-,16,TRBD1,TRBV7-3,TRBJ2-1,CASSLTGGSSYNEQFF,TGTGCCAGCAGCTTAACAGGGGGCAGCTCCTACAATGAGCAGTTCTTC
-,14,-,TRBV27,TRBJ2-3,CASTDLGAADTQYF,TGTGCCAGCACCGACCTGGGGGCGGCAGATACGCAGTATTTT
-,18,-,TRBV7-9,TRBJ1-1,CSSSFPIHGAKMNTEAFF,TGTTCCAGCAGCTTCCCGATCCATGGAGCCAAGATGAACACTGAAGCTTTCTTT
-,18,TRBD2,TRBV5-4,TRBJ2-3,CASSVFYTKRGGTDTQYF,TGTGCCAGCAGCGTTTTCTACACTAAGCGGGGGGGCACAGATACGCAGTATTTT
-,14,TRBD2,TRBV9,TRBJ2-1,CASNQGLAYNEQFF,TGTGCCAGCAACCAGGGACTAGCCTACAATGAGCAGTTCTTC
-,15,TRBD1,TRBV11-2,TRBJ2-7,CASSLTGGVSYEQYF,TGTGCCAGCAGCTTGACAGGGGGCGTCTCCTACGAGCAGTACTTC
-,15,TRBD2,TRBV5-6,TRBJ2-1,CASSSLAGVRDEQFF,TGTGCCAGCAGCTCACTAGCGGGGGTCAGGGATGAGCAGTTCTTC
-,16,-,TRBV5-1,TRBJ2-2,CASTRVGTTGGEELFF,TGCGCCAGCACACGGGTCGGGACAACTGGGGGCGAGGAGCTGTTTTTT
-,13,TRBD1,TRBV6-1,TRBJ2-5,CASSWDRGETQYF,TGTGCCAGCAGTTGGGACAGGGGGGAGACCCAGTACTTC
-,13,TRBD1,TRBV5-1,TRBJ2-5,CASSSGQRETQYF,TGCGCCAGCAGCTCGGGACAGAGGGAGACCCAGTACTTC
-,15,-,TRBV16,TRBJ1-3,CASSPVAISGNTIYF,TGTGCCAGCAGCCCCGTTGCGATCTCTGGAAACACCATATATTTT
-,13,TRBD1,TRBV15,TRBJ1-1,CATSFRTGERTFF,TGTGCCACCAGCTTCCGGACAGGGGAAAGAACTTTCTTT
-,13,TRBD1,TRBV19,TRBJ1-1,CASGQGGNTEAFF,TGTGCCAGTGGACAGGGAGGGAACACTGAAGCTTTCTTT
-,13,-,TRBV7-3,TRBJ1-6,CASSLMQNSPLHF,TGTGCCAGCAGCTTAATGCAGAATTCACCCCTCCACTTT
-,15,-,TRBV5-8,TRBJ1-1,CASRTRGNYGTEAFF,TGTGCCAGCAGGACCAGGGGCAATTATGGCACTGAAGCTTTCTTT
-,13,-,TRBV4-2,TRBJ1-5,CASSQESNQPQHF,TGTGCCAGCAGCCAAGAGAGTAATCAGCCCCAGCATTTT
-,15,-,TRBV6-5,TRBJ1-3,CASSYSGGSGNTIYF,TGTGCCAGCAGTTACTCGGGGGGCTCTGGAAACACCATATATTTT
-,12,-,TRBV15,TRBJ1-1,CATSRDRSWAFF,TGTGCCACCAGCAGAGACAGGTCGTGGGCTTTCTTT
-,16,-,TRBV7-8,TRBJ2-7,CASSPRRAGASYEQYF,TGTGCCAGCAGCCCCAGGAGGGCGGGGGCGAGCTACGAGCAGTACTTC